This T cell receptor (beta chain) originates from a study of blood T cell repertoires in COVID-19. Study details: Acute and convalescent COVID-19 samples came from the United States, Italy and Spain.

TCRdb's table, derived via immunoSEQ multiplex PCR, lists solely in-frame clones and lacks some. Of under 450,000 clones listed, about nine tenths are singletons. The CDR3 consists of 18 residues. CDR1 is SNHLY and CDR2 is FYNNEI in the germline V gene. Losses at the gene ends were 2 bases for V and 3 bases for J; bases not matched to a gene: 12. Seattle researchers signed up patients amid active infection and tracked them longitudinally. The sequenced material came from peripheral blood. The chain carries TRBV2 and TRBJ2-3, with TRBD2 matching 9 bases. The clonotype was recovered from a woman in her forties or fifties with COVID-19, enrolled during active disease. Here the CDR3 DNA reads TGTGCCAGCAGTGAATACGGTCCTAGCGGGGACCGGACAGATACGCAGTATTTT. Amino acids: CASSEYGPSGDRTDTQYF.